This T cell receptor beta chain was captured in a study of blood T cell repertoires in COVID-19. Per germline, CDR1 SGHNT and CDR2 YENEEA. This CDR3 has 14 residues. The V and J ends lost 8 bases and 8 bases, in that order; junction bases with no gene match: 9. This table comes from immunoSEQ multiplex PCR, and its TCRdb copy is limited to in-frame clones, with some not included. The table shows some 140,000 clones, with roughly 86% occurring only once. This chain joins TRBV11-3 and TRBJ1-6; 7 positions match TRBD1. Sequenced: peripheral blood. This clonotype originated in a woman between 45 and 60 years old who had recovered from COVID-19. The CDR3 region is CASRGDRAYSPLHF. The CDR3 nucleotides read TGTGCCAGCCGGGGCGACAGGGCCTATTCACCCCTCCACTTT.